The rows below give T cell receptor beta chains drawn from one sample of a study of CXCR3-negative and CXCR3-positive naive CD8 T cells. TCRdb reprocessed the 5' RACE reads and reports one entry per CDR3 protein, with no DNA. The table for this sample gives over 50,000 distinct CDR3 sequences. Sequencing used naive CXCR3+ CD8+ T cells from blood. Receptors originate from a human donor in good health. Some clones in this sample may be carry-over from other donors' samples. CDR3s include the opening cysteine and the closing phenylalanine or tryptophan. Each record gives: J gene, V gene, CDR3 protein.

j_call: TRBJ2-7; v_call: TRBV18; cdr3_aa: CASSLPGLTPEQYF
j_call: TRBJ2-1; v_call: TRBV4-1; cdr3_aa: CASSPTDRGNEQFF
j_call: TRBJ2-3; v_call: TRBV7-6; cdr3_aa: CASSLDWDTTDTQYF
j_call: TRBJ2-2; v_call: TRBV29-1; cdr3_aa: CSKTDGTGELFF
j_call: TRBJ1-1; v_call: TRBV14; cdr3_aa: CASSHPLGGWTEAFF
j_call: TRBJ2-5; v_call: TRBV7-9; cdr3_aa: CASSSMQETQYF
j_call: TRBJ2-3; v_call: TRBV5-4; cdr3_aa: CASSAITSTDTQYF
j_call: TRBJ2-5; v_call: TRBV29-1; cdr3_aa: CSVVAYEETQYF
j_call: TRBJ2-1; v_call: TRBV28; cdr3_aa: CASSGLAGDNEQFF
j_call: TRBJ2-7; v_call: TRBV6-4; cdr3_aa: CASSDGPSGEQYF
j_call: TRBJ2-7; v_call: TRBV7-9; cdr3_aa: CASSPPPSYEQYF
j_call: TRBJ2-1; v_call: TRBV6-5; cdr3_aa: CASSPPRSSYNEQFF
j_call: TRBJ2-3; v_call: TRBV6-5; cdr3_aa: CASSYKGQGTLDTQYF
j_call: TRBJ2-7; v_call: TRBV3-1; cdr3_aa: CASSDRTSGGHEQYF
j_call: TRBJ2-4; v_call: TRBV7-9; cdr3_aa: CASSLARQGHSVTDIQYF
j_call: TRBJ1-2; v_call: TRBV27; cdr3_aa: CASRGDRGPSYTF
j_call: TRBJ1-2; v_call: TRBV5-5; cdr3_aa: CASSLGDTLYGYTF
j_call: TRBJ2-4; v_call: TRBV20-1; cdr3_aa: CSARDLEGPAKNIQYF
j_call: TRBJ2-3; v_call: TRBV6-4; cdr3_aa: CASSAVADTDTQYF
j_call: TRBJ1-1; v_call: TRBV7-9; cdr3_aa: CASSWVGFEAFF
j_call: TRBJ2-7; v_call: TRBV29-1; cdr3_aa: CSVEVTSYEQYF
j_call: TRBJ2-7; v_call: TRBV20-1; cdr3_aa: CSANAGHSYEQYF
j_call: TRBJ1-1; v_call: TRBV9; cdr3_aa: CASSGDTNTEAFF
j_call: TRBJ1-2; v_call: TRBV29-1; cdr3_aa: CSVVLANHNYGYTF
j_call: TRBJ2-3; v_call: TRBV25-1; cdr3_aa: CASSESLGGVPTDTQYF
j_call: TRBJ1-1; v_call: TRBV27; cdr3_aa: CASSLITGEAFF
j_call: TRBJ1-2; v_call: TRBV28; cdr3_aa: CASTPLRGEVDGYTF